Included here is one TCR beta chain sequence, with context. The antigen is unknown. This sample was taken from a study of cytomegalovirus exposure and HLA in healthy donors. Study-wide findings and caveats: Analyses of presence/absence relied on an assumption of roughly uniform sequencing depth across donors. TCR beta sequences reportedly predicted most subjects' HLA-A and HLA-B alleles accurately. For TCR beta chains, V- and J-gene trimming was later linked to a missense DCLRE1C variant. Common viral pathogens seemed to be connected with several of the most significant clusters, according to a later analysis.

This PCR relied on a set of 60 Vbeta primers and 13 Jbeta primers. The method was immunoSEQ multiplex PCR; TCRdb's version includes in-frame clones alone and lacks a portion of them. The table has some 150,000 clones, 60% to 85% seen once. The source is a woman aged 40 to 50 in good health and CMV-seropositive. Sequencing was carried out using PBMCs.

The CDR3 reads CASSPPSWQPTRGYTF. The DNA of the CDR3 is TGCGCCAGCAGCCCCCCGTCATGGCAACCGACTAGAGGCTACACCTTC. The chain recombines TRBV4-1 with TRBJ1-2; unclear D gene. CDR1 and CDR2 from the germline V gene are MGHRA and YSYEKL. The V end lost 4 bases, the J end lost 8 bases, and 23 bases lay between the germline ends. The CDR3 runs to 16 residues.